Detailed here is one T cell receptor beta chain. There is no known antigen for this receptor. No clone much larger than this one lies a single base away; base qualities are absent. The entry originates in a study of cytotoxic CD8 clonotypes in ibrutinib-treated CLL (dated by TCRdb to about 2021). At the level of the whole study: The cohort included some 14 treatment-naive and approximately twelve relapsed/refractory patients; 17 were IGHV unmutated. Longitudinal samples were available for about 30% of the roughly 86 trial participants. Response samples were taken after a median of roughly a year on treatment, ranging from about 6 to 40 months. Cryopreserved peripheral blood mononuclear cells were collected before treatment, at response, and at either disease progression or sustained remission. Responses were partial in 24 patients and complete in 2; after median roughly 69 months follow-up, some 14 stayed in remission and around 12 progressed. An average of around 250,000 productive templates and roughly 94,000 productive rearrangements was obtained per sample. Results the study describes overall, beyond this receptor: Public clonotypes were found to be uncommon and were observed to contract or remain stable during treatment; the increase in clonality was shown to reflect expansion of private clonotypes at ibrutinib response. An increase in clonality was observed at ibrutinib response, with clonality remaining stable during sustained remission and falling back toward baseline at progression. Baseline clonality exceeded that of age-matched healthy donors and correlated strongly with circulating CD8+ T-cell counts. Lymph node repertoires were not examined, and the timing of sampling was not matched between patients in sustained remission and those whose disease progressed.

On a MiSeq, deep resolution sequencing aimed for a depth between 1 in 1 million and 1 in 200,000 T cells, with each clonotype covered 10x on average. The immunoSEQ hsTCRB Kit was used to generate TCR beta libraries. In the authors' own workflow: Data were analyzed with ImmunoSEQ Data Assistant and ImmunoSEQ Analyzer, with V, D and J genes assigned per IMGT definitions. Clonality, which ranges from 0 to 1, was calculated by subtracting the normalized Shannon entropy of productive rearrangement frequencies from one. Only overrepresented clonotypes making up at least 0.05% of the repertoire of each patient were included in the public clonotype analysis. Repertoires from about a dozen age-matched healthy donors in immuneACCESS were used as clonality controls. TCRdb stores this immuneACCESS table with in-frame sequences only. Part of the clones is absent; in the studies checked, under half of the shortfall reflects unresolved V genes, and no reason is known for the rest. The V and J calls and clone size are taken from that table; D and trimming were inferred from the DNA. This sample gives some 35,000 clones in total; almost 70% of them show up just once. The ten largest clones capture about 30% of the sample.

From the cysteine through the phenylalanine, the CDR3 covers 13 amino acids. The CDR3 DNA has 39 bases and is translated from base 1. V drops 5 bases and J drops 1 base, leaving 8 bases in between. CDR1 and CDR2 were assigned from the germline V gene as MGHDK and SYGVNS. Approximately 2 micrograms of genomic DNA were extracted from cryopreserved PBMCs for TCR beta library preparation. High-throughput TCR beta sequencing was performed on longitudinal blood samples from CLL patients receiving ibrutinib monotherapy. The patients were enrolled in a single-center, open-label phase 2 trial of ibrutinib monotherapy.

The TCR sequence derives from a human donor with chronic lymphocytic leukemia. Sample: PBMCs, taken before ibrutinib treatment. This receptor chain uses TRBV25-1 and TRBJ1-1; the D gene lacks a confident call. The DNA reads as follows: TGTGCCAGCAGTATATTAAAGAACACTGAAGCTTTCTTT. This translates into CASSILKNTEAFF.